A selection of T cell receptor beta chains follows, all from one sample in a study of blood T cell repertoires in COVID-19. Sequencing used immunoSEQ multiplex PCR; TCRdb keeps in-frame clones, though not all of them. The data show approximately 270,000 clones, with around nine tenths seen just once and over 1.3% held by the top ten. The sample comprised peripheral blood. Receptors originate from an older man with acute or convalescent COVID-19. Both conserved end residues are part of each CDR3. The order of the fields is CDR3 protein, CDR3 length, J gene, V gene.

CATSRDSGRNQPQHF 15 TRBJ1-5 TRBV15
CASSQPGGSNYGYTF 15 TRBJ1-2 TRBV3-1/TRBV3-2
CASSSQANTEAFF 13 TRBJ1-1 TRBV19
CASSQDGRGQQYF 13 TRBJ2-7 TRBV4-3
CASSPASGGYPDTQYF 16 TRBJ2-3 TRBV9
CASSIAGVPNTEAFF 15 TRBJ1-1 TRBV19
CASSGLRQGSMNTEAFF 17 TRBJ1-1 TRBV6-1
CASSVDGEGSYGYTF 15 TRBJ1-2 TRBV9
CASSSLLSGQGTLGTQYF 18 TRBJ2-5 TRBV28
CVSRASGNTIYF 12 TRBJ1-3 TRBV7-2
CATSDPGTGPTDTQYF 16 TRBJ2-3 TRBV24-1
CASIRDRGTGELFF 14 TRBJ2-2 TRBV6-5
CASSPGTGGQHEQYF 15 TRBJ2-7 TRBV18
CASSRDRTSGNTIYF 15 TRBJ1-3 TRBV6-5
CASSPGLASNTGELFF 16 TRBJ2-2 TRBV4-3
CASSPRDSTPGEQYF 15 TRBJ2-7 TRBV19
CASSKVVFLQNCTGELFF 18 TRBJ2-2 TRBV21-1
CASTTTGSTNSPLHF 15 TRBJ1-6 TRBV19
CASSPGQNEKLFF 13 TRBJ1-4 TRBV18
CSVEKSGPTDTQYF 14 TRBJ2-3 TRBV29-1
CASSVFGRGDNEQFF 15 TRBJ2-1 TRBV9
CAISDPLQAYTEAFF 15 TRBJ1-1 TRBV10-3
CASSPARPGSPLHF 14 TRBJ1-6 TRBV5-1
CATSASGAPYEQYF 14 TRBJ2-7 TRBV15
CASSLGAGSYNEQFF 15 TRBJ2-1 TRBV7-2